This T cell receptor beta chain is drawn from a study of molecular identifiers for immune sequencing clone quantification. Regarding the study as a whole: Jurkat TCR RNA spiked in from one cell could reportedly be detected among some 1 million naive cells.

CD8+CD4-CCR7+CD45RA+ cells were sorted as naive CD8 T cells. A remark on this clonotype: Its antigen remains unknown. This clone may be a read error of a much larger clone one base away.

With listed TCR primers and previously described methods, bulk TCR libraries were prepared. Using its own MiXCR run on the PCR reads, TCRdb lists one record per CDR3 protein. The sample contains roughly 320,000 distinct CDR3 sequences, 24% of which appear only once. The TCR comes from a human donor in good health. Some libraries in this study had Jurkat cell RNA spiked in. Sequencing used naive CD8+ T cells from blood, with Jurkat cell RNA spiked in. Indicated subset: FACS-sorted CD8+CD4-CCR7+CD45RA+ naive T cells.

DNA for the CDR3: TGTGCCAGCGCGTCGGGGGCATCGAATCCAGATACGCGGTATTTT. It codes for CASASGASNPDTRYF. The J gene is TRBJ2-3, the V gene TRBV7-9; D may correspond to TRBD1 or TRBD2 (6 bases each). In germline, CDR1 is SEHNR, CDR2 FQNEAQ (reference sequence). The CDR3 consists of 15 residues.